In its sample, the clone carrying this T cell receptor (beta chain) is medium-sized (0.01 to 0.1%). The antigen remains undetermined. Regarding treatment: 10-day PBMC culture with coronavirus spike peptide pools or control peptides (ViraFEST assay). Cultured CD4+ T cell DNA was sequenced using the Oncomine TCR Beta short-read assay. TCRdb re-called the PCR reads with MiXCR, one entry per CDR3 protein. This repertoire shows thousands of distinct CDR3 sequences, roughly three fifths found once; its top ten account for roughly 23%. This sample was included in a study of vaccination and CD4 T cells after COVID-19. Whole-study context: The study enrolled six male and four female convalescents, two of whom were Hispanic. The stimulus for the cells was overlapping spike peptides derived from SARS-CoV-2, HCoV-NL63, HCoV-OC43 and HCoV-229E.

The clonotype was recovered from a human donor who had recovered from COVID-19. Sequencing was done on a sample of CD4+ T cells from blood, cultured in vitro.

As DNA, the CDR3 is TGCGCCAGCGCCCCTGAAGCTTTCTTT. Amino acids: CASAPEAFF. The J gene is TRBJ1-1, the V gene TRBV23-1; D is undetermined. TRBV23-1 is placed among ORFs of uncertain function. Trimming stripped 8 bases from V and 6 bases from J, with 4 bases between. This CDR3 has 9 amino acids.